One sample yielded the 23 T cell receptor beta chains listed below, sequenced in a study of neoadjuvant anti-PD-1 for oral cavity cancer. Profiling relied on immunoSEQ multiplex PCR, and the TCRdb table lists in-frame clones only, not all of them. The sample holds 9,000 to 10,000 clones; roughly 64% are singletons and the top ten take 4.2%. Time point defined: after neoadjuvant nivolumab, at surgical resection. The sample here was PBMCs, taken after nivolumab (anti-PD-1) treatment. All receptors come from a person between 40 and 79 years old with oral cavity squamous cell carcinoma.

The chain uses TRBV7-2 and TRBJ2-3, with TRBD2 identical over 7 bases. The germline gives CDR1 SGHTA, CDR2 FQGNSA. The CDR3 length is 14 residues. V trimming: 8 bases; J trimming: 0 bases; junction bases outside the gene matches: 5. CDR3 sequence reads: CASRRDYSTDTQYF. CDR3 sequence (DNA): TGTGCCAGCCGACGGGACTATAGCACAGATACGCAGTATTTT.

The chain combines TRBV28 with TRBJ1-1, with D unresolved. The CDR3 covers 12 residues. V was trimmed by 3 bases and J by 4 bases, leaving 6 bases between them. Germline V gene lookup returns CDR1 MDHEN and CDR2 SYDVKM. In DNA form, the CDR3 reads TGTGCCAGCAGTTTCGCAGGCACTGAAGCTTTCTTT. Residues: CASSFAGTEAFF.

The genes are TRBV28 and TRBJ1-1; TRBD1 matches at 9 bases. This CDR3 has 13 amino acids. V lost 8 bases to trimming and J lost 4 bases; unmatched junction nucleotides: 5. Per germline, CDR1 MDHEN and CDR2 SYDVKM. The DNA for the CDR3 is TGTGCCAGCGGACAGGGGTTTACCACTGAAGCTTTCTTT. This translates into CASGQGFTTEAFF.

The chain has TRBV9 and TRBJ1-6; D uncertain. CDR3 length equals 14 residues. V shed 7 bases and J shed 8 bases, with 16 bases lying between them. Germline lookup yields CDR1 SGDLS and CDR2 YYNGEE. CDR3 nucleotide sequence: TGTGCCAGCTCAAATGGTGGTTTCGATTCACCCCTCCACTTT. This codes for CASSNGGFDSPLHF. Together with reference TRBV9 and TRBJ1-6, the CDR3 gives the full variable domain: DSGVTQTPKHLITATGQRVTLRCSPRSGDLSVYWYQQSLDQGLQFLIQYYNGEERAKGNILERFSAQQFPDLHSELNLSSLELGDSALYFCASSNGGFDSPLHFGNGTRLTVT.

The V gene is TRBV6-1, the J gene TRBJ1-2, with D possibly TRBD1 on 5 matching bases. The germline CDR1 and CDR2 sequences are MNHNS and SASEGT. Trimming took off 4 bases at V and 0 bases at J, with 9 bases between the two ends. The CDR3 is 14 residues long. CDR3 bases: TGTGCCAGCAGTGCGGGACGGACTAACTATGGCTACACCTTC. Protein: CASSAGRTNYGYTF.

V is TRBV27 and J is TRBJ2-7; 7 bases map to TRBD2. The ends lost 1 base at V and 5 bases at J; junction bases unmatched: 8. Germline V gives CDR1 MNHEY, CDR2 SMNVEV (reference sequence). This CDR3 is built from 15 residues. The CDR3, as DNA: TGTGCCAGCAGTTTATTCGGGCGGGAGTGGAACGAGCAGTACTTC. It encodes CASSLFGREWNEQYF.

V gene TRBV10-2 combines with J gene TRBJ2-2; tentatively, D is TRBD1 or TRBD2 (5 bases each). The V gene's germline CDR1 is WSHSY and CDR2 SAAADI. Trimming shortened V by 2 bases and J by 1 base, and 14 bases separated the two germline ends. CDR3 length equals 17 residues. The CDR3 sequence: CASSERWGSGNTGELFF. The CDR3 bases are TGCGCCAGCAGTGAGAGGTGGGGCAGCGGGAACACCGGGGAGCTGTTTTTT.

This clone has just one count. J is TRBJ2-3 and V is TRBV30, with 12 bases fitting TRBD2. Germline lookup yields CDR1 GTSNPN and CDR2 SVGIG (reference sequence). V was pared by 2 bases and J by 4 bases, with 10 bases of the junction left unmatched. The CDR3 contains 17 residues. The CDR3 region is CAWSRLAGGLSADTQYF. As DNA, the CDR3 is TGTGCCTGGAGTAGGCTAGCGGGAGGGCTTAGCGCAGATACGCAGTATTTT. The full variable domain, rest sourced from reference TRBV30 and TRBJ2-3, is SQTIHQWPATLVQPVGSPLSLECTVEGTSNPNLYWYRQAAGRGLQLLFYSVGIGQISSEVPQNLSASRPQDRQFILSSKKLLLSDSGFYLCAWSRLAGGLSADTQYFGPGTRLTVL.

The CDR3: CASSYSATSYEQFF. CDR3 nucleotide sequence: TGTGCCAGCAGTTACTCGGCGACTAGCTATGAGCAGTTCTTC. The chain links TRBV6-5 to TRBJ2-1, with 7 nucleotides matching TRBD2. Trimming cost V 0 bases and J 8 bases; bases outside gene matches: 4. This CDR3 contains 14 residues. Germline CDR1 reads MNHEY; CDR2 reads SVGAGI.

The chain uses TRBV14 and TRBJ2-1; D may match TRBD1 or TRBD2 (6 bases each). CDR1 and CDR2 from the germline V gene are SGHDN and FVKESK. This CDR3 comprises 15 residues. Trimming pared 3 bases from V and 7 bases from J, leaving 16 bases between. The CDR3 bases are TGTGCCAGCAGCCAGAGTGCAGGGGCGGGGAATGAGCAGTTCTTC. Translated, it gives CASSQSAGAGNEQFF.

The chain uses TRBV10-2 and TRBJ1-5, with D perhaps TRBD1 (5 bases). This CDR3 is built from 14 residues. Germline V lookup: CDR1 WSHSY, CDR2 SAAADI. The V and J ends lost 2 bases and 4 bases respectively, with 9 bases between them. The chain's CDR3 is CASSEGEGNQPQHF. For the CDR3, the DNA is TGCGCCAGCAGTGAGGGGGAGGGGAATCAGCCCCAGCATTTT.

This clone was counted between two and nine times. This chain links TRBV4-1 with TRBJ1-2; D not resolved. This CDR3 has 14 residues. The V end lost 4 bases, the J end lost 8 bases, and 17 bases lay between the germline ends. From germline, CDR1 is MGHRA and CDR2 YSYEKL. The CDR3 bases are TGCGCCAGCAGCCGCCCGGACGTGGCGCGGGGCTACACCTTC. Residues: CASSRPDVARGYTF.

V and J are TRBV7-2 and TRBJ2-3; TRBD2 is a possible D gene (6 bases). The CDR3 has 16 amino acids. Germline CDR1 and CDR2: SGHTA and FQGNSA. V gave up 3 bases and J gave up 6 bases, with 19 bases separating them. The CDR3 DNA follows: TGTGCCAGCAGCTTCATTGGAGCGGGCCTTTGGGATACGCAGTATTTT. It encodes CASSFIGAGLWDTQYF.

The chain links TRBV6-4 to TRBJ2-4; perhaps TRBD1 as D (5 bases). Germline-derived CDR1 and CDR2 are MRHNA and SNTAGT. The ends were cut back, 2 bases at V and 0 bases at J, with 14 bases in the middle. The CDR3 covers 17 residues. For the CDR3, the DNA is TGTGCCAGCAGTGACGCCCGGACACTTCTAGCCAAAAACATTCAGTACTTC. Residues: CASSDARTLLAKNIQYF.

This chain joins TRBV19 and TRBJ1-2, with TRBD1 matching over 9 bases. CDR3 length: 13 residues. The V segment lost 10 bases and the J segment 7 bases; nucleotides outside the gene matches: 10. Germline CDR1 and CDR2: LNHDA and SQIVND (reference sequence). The CDR3 loop is CATRDRERAGYTF. In DNA form, the CDR3 reads TGTGCCACCCGGGACAGGGAAAGGGCTGGCTACACCTTC.

This clone was seen a few times. The V call is TRBV2, the J call TRBJ1-5, with 11 bases matching TRBD1. In germline, CDR1 is SNHLY, CDR2 FYNNEI. The V and J ends lost 6 bases and 1 base, in that order; junction bases with no gene match: 2. This CDR3 is 15 amino acids long. The CDR3 nucleotides are TGTGCCAGCAGGAGGGACAGGGGGAGCAATCAGCCCCAGCATTTT. Translated, it gives CASRRDRGSNQPQHF.

CDR3 in DNA: TGTGCCAGCAGTTTGCCGGGACGGTTGAACACTGAAGCTTTCTTT. This codes for CASSLPGRLNTEAFF. This rearrangement joins TRBV28 to TRBJ1-1, with a weak D call TRBD1 (5 bases). Trimming removed 3 bases at V and 0 bases at J, with 11 bases between. Germline V gene lookup returns CDR1 MDHEN and CDR2 SYDVKM. The CDR3 totals 15 residues.

This chain uses TRBV7-2 with TRBJ2-4; 7 bases agree with TRBD2. The germline gives CDR1 SGHTA, CDR2 FQGNSA. V gave up 3 bases and J gave up 4 bases; unmatched junction bases: 3. CDR3 length: 14 amino acids. In DNA form, the CDR3 reads TGTGCCAGCAGCTTTGGGGGGGTTAAAAACATTCAGTACTTC. Its translation: CASSFGGVKNIQYF.

This chain links TRBV19 with TRBJ1-5; TRBD1 matches at 10 bases. The V and J ends lost 7 bases and 1 base, in that order; junction bases with no gene match: 7. Germline loops: CDR1 LNHDA, CDR2 SQIVND (reference sequence). The CDR3 spans 16 residues. The CDR3 DNA reads as TGTGCCAGTACCCGAACGGACAGGGGGAGCAATCAGCCCCAGCATTTT. Encoded protein: CASTRTDRGSNQPQHF.

V gene TRBV4-1 combines with J gene TRBJ1-1; tentatively, D is TRBD1 (6 bases). CDR3 length equals 14 residues. CDR1 MGHRA and CDR2 YSYEKL come from the germline V gene. The V end was cut by 3 bases, the J end by 6 bases, with 14 bases between. The DNA for the CDR3 is TGCGCCAGCAGCCATATACAGGGATCTCCTGAAGCTTTCTTT. Protein: CASSHIQGSPEAFF.

The chain uses TRBV5-1 and TRBJ2-2; D might be TRBD1 or TRBD2, each matching 6 bases. V was trimmed by 0 bases and J by 5 bases, leaving 17 bases between them. Germline lookup yields CDR1 SGHRS and CDR2 YFSETQ. The CDR3 has 17 amino acids. Here the CDR3 DNA reads TGCGCCAGCAGCTTGGTGTCGGGGGCAAGGACTACCGGGGAGCTGTTTTTT. Protein product: CASSLVSGARTTGELFF.

The chain joins TRBV6-4 to TRBJ1-1; a weak D match, TRBD1 (5 bases). This CDR3 is 13 amino acids long. CDR1 is MRHNA, CDR2 SNTAGT, per germline. V was clipped by 6 bases and J by 2 bases, with 10 bases between them. The CDR3 is CASSGQLNTEAFF. The CDR3, as DNA: TGTGCCAGCAGCGGACAACTAAACACTGAAGCTTTCTTT.

The V call is TRBV7-2, the J call TRBJ1-6, with D tentatively TRBD1 (6 bases). Germline V gene lookup returns CDR1 SGHTA and CDR2 FQGNSA. CDR3 length equals 16 residues. V was pared by 5 bases and J by 4 bases, with 15 bases between. The CDR3 sequence: CASSARTETYNSPLHF. The CDR3 DNA reads as TGTGCCAGCAGCGCCCGGACAGAAACGTATAATTCACCCCTCCACTTT.